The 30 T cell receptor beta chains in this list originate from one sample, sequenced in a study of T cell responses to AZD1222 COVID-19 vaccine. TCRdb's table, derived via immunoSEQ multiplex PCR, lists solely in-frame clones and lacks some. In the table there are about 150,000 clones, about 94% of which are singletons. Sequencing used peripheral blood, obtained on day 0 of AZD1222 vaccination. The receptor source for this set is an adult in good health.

Written as DNA, the CDR3 is TGCGCCAGCAGCCCTGGGGCCCCAGGCACAGATACGCAGTATTTT. It is translated as CASSPGAPGTDTQYF. The chain joins TRBV4-3 to TRBJ2-3, with D possibly matching TRBD1 (5 bases). The CDR3 runs to 15 residues. V was cut by 4 bases and J by 1 base, with 12 bases left in between. Per the germline V gene, CDR1 is LGHNA and CDR2 is YSLEER.

CDR3 sequence reads: CASSPAGGNTEAFF. In DNA form, the CDR3 reads TGTGCCAGCAGCCCGGCGGGGGGGAACACTGAAGCTTTCTTT. V gene TRBV21-1 combines with J gene TRBJ1-1. TRBV21-1 is given as a pseudogene. The CDR3 consists of 14 residues.

CDR3 sequence: CASSQENRQTKPNSGQFF. CDR3 nucleotides: TGTGCCAGCAGCCAAGAAAATAGGCAAACCAAACCTAACTCGGGGCAGTTCTTC. The chain couples TRBV3-1 (or the pseudogene TRBV3-2) to TRBJ2-1; D is uncertain. The CDR3 runs 18 residues. The V end was cut by 0 bases, the J end by 12 bases, with 27 bases between. CDR1 and CDR2 (germline): LGHDT, YNNKEL (reference sequence).

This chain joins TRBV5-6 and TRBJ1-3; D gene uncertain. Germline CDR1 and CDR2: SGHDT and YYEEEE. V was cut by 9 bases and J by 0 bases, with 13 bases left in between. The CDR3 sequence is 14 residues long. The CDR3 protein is CATGPRNSGNTIYF. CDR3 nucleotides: TGTGCCACAGGACCGAGGAACTCTGGAAACACCATATATTTT.

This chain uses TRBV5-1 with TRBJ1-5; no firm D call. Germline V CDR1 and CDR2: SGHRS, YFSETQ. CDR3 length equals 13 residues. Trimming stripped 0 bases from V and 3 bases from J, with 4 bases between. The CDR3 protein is CASSLGNNQPQHF. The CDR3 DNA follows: TGCGCCAGCAGCTTGGGAAACAATCAGCCCCAGCATTTT.

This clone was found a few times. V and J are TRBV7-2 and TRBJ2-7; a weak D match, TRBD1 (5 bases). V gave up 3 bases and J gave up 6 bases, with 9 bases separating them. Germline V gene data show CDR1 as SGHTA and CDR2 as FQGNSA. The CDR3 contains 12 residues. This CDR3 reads CASSFSGSEQYF. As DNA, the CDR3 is TGTGCCAGCAGCTTTTCAGGGTCCGAGCAGTACTTC.

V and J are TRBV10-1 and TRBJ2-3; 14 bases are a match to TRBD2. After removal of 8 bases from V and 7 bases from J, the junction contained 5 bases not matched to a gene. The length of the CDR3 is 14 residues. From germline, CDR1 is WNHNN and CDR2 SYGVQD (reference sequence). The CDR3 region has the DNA TGCGCCAGCGGGACTAGCGGGAGTGTATATACGCAGTATTTT. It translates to CASGTSGSVYTQYF.

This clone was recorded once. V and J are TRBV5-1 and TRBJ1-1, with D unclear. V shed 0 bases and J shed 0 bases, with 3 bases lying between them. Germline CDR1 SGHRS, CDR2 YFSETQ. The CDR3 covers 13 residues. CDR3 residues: CASSLDLNTEAFF. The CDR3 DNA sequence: TGCGCCAGCAGCTTGGATTTGAACACTGAAGCTTTCTTT. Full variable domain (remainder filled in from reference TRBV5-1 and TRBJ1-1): KAGVTQTPRYLIKTRGQQVTLSCSPISGHRSVSWYQQTPGQGLQFLFEYFSETQRNKGNFPGRFSGRQFSNSRSEMNVSTLELGDSALYLCASSLDLNTEAFFGQGTRLTVV.

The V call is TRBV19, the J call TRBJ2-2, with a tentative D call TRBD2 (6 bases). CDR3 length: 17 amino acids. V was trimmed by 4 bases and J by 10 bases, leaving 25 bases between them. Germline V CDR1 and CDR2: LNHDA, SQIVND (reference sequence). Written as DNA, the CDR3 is TGTGCCAGTAGTAACTCATTCTCGGGACTCGGAGAGCCGGAGCTGTTTTTT. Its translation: CASSNSFSGLGEPELFF.

DNA of the CDR3: TGTGCCAGCTACCCTGGGGGGTCCCATGGCTACACCTTC. Protein sequence: CASYPGGSHGYTF. The V gene is TRBV25-1, the J gene TRBJ1-2, with D perhaps TRBD1 (5 bases). The CDR3 consists of 13 residues. Germline values: CDR1 MGHDK, CDR2 SYGVNS. V was trimmed by 8 bases and J by 6 bases, leaving 16 bases between them.

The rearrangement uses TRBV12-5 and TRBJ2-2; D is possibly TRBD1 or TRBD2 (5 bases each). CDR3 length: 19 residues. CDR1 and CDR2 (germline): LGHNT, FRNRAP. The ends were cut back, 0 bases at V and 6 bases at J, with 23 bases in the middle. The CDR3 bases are TGTGCTAGTGGTTTGGTTCTCGGGACCGGGACCCTAGGTTCCGGGGAGCTGTTTTTT. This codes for CASGLVLGTGTLGSGELFF. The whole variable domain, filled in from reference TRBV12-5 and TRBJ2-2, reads DARVTQTPRHKVTEMGQEVTMRCQPILGHNTVFWYRQTMMQGLELLAYFRNRAPLDDSGMPKDRFSAEMPDATLATLKIQPSEPRDSAVYFCASGLVLGTGTLGSGELFFGEGSRLTVL.

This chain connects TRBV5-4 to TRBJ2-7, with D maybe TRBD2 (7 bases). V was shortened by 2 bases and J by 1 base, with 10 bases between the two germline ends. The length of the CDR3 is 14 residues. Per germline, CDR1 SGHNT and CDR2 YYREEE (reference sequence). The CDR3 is CASSFGGPSYEQYF. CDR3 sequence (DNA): TGTGCCAGCAGCTTCGGGGGGCCATCCTACGAGCAGTACTTC. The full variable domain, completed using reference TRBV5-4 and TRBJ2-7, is ETGVTQSPTHLIKTRGQQVTLRCSSQSGHNTVSWYQQALGQGPQFIFQYYREEENGRGNFPPRFSGLQFPNYSSELNVNALELDDSALYLCASSFGGPSYEQYFGPGTRLTVT.

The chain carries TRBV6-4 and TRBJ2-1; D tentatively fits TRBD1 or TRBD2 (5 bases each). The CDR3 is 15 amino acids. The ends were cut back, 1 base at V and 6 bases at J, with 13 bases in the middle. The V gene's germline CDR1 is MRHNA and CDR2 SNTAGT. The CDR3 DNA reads TGTGCCAGCAGTGACTTGACTGATGGGGGCAATGAGCAGTTCTTC. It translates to CASSDLTDGGNEQFF.

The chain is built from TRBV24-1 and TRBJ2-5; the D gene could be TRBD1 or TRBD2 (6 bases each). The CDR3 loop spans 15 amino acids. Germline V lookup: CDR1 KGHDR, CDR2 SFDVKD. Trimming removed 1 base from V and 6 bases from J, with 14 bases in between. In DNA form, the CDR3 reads TGTGCCACCAGTGATTTCGGGGGCGGTGGGAAGACCCAGTACTTC. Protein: CATSDFGGGGKTQYF.

The CDR3 sequence: CASSSGGLNSPLHF. The CDR3 coding sequence is TGTGCCAGCAGCTCAGGGGGTCTAAATTCACCCCTCCACTTT. The genes are TRBV5-4 and TRBJ1-6; the match to TRBD1 covers 7 bases. The germline gives CDR1 SGHNT, CDR2 YYREEE (reference sequence). The CDR3 covers 14 residues. V was clipped by 3 bases and J by 7 bases; unmatched bases: 4. Looking up the rest from reference TRBV5-4 and TRBJ1-6 gives the full variable domain: ETGVTQSPTHLIKTRGQQVTLRCSSQSGHNTVSWYQQALGQGPQFIFQYYREEENGRGNFPPRFSGLQFPNYSSELNVNALELDDSALYLCASSSGGLNSPLHFGNGTRLTVT.

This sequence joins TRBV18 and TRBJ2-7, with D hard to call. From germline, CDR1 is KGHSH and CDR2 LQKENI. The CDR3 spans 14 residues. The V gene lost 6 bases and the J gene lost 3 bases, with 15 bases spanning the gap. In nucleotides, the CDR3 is TGTGCCAGCTCGGCTCAGTACCGCCTCTACGAGCAGTACTTC. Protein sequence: CASSAQYRLYEQYF.

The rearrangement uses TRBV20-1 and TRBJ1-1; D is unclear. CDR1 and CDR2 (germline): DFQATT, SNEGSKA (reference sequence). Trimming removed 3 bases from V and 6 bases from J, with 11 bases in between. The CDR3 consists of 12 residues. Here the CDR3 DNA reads TGCAGTGCTAGTTCCGGGGTATCTGAAGCTTTCTTT. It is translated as CSASSGVSEAFF.

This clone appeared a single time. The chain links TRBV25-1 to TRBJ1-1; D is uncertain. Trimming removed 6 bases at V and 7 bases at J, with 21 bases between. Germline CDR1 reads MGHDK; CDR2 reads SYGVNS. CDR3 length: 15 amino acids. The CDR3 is CASRPGRGDPDEAFF. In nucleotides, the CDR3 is TGTGCCAGCAGACCAGGCCGGGGAGACCCTGATGAAGCTTTCTTT.

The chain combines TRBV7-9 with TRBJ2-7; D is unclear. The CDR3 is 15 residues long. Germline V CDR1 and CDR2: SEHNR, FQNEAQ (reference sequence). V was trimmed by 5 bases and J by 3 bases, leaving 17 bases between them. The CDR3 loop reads CASSALAERYYEQYF. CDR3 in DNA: TGTGCCAGCAGCGCCTTGGCGGAGCGTTACTACGAGCAGTACTTC.

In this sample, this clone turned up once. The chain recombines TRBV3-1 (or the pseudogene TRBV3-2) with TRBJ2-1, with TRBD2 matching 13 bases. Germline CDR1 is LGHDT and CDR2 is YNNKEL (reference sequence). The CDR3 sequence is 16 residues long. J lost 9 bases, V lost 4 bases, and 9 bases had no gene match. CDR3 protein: CASSPVLAGGRGEQFF. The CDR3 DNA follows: TGTGCCAGCAGCCCAGTACTAGCGGGAGGGCGCGGTGAGCAGTTCTTC.

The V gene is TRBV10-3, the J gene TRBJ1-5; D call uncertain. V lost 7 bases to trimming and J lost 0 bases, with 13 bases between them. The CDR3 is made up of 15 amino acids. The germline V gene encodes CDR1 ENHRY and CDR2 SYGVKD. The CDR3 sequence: CAINGSANSNQPQHF. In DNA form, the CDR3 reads TGTGCCATCAATGGTTCGGCGAATAGCAATCAGCCCCAGCATTTT.

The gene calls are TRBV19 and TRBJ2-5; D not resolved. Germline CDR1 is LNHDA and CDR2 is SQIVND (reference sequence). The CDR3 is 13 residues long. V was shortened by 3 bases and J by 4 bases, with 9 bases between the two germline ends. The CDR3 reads CASSIQGLETQYF. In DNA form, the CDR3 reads TGTGCCAGTAGTATCCAAGGGTTAGAGACCCAGTACTTC.

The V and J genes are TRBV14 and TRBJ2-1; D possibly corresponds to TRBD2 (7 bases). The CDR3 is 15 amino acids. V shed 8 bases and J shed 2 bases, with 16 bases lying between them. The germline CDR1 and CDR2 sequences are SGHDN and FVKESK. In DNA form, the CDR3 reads TGTGCCAGCGCGGTCCCGGGGGGCCCCTACAATGAGCAGTTCTTC. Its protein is CASAVPGGPYNEQFF.

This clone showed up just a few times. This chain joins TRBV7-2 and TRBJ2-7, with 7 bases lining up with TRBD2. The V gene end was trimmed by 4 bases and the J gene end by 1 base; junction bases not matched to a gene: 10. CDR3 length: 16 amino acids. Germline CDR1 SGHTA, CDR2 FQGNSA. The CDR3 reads CASSYRGLDRSYEQYF. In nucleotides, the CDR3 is TGTGCCAGCAGCTATCGCGGACTAGATCGGTCCTACGAGCAGTACTTC.

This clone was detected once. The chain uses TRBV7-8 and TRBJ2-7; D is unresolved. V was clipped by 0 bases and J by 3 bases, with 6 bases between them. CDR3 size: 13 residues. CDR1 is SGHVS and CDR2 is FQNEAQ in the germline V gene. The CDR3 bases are TGTGCCAGCAGCTTAGCTGAAAGCTACGAGCAGTACTTC. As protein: CASSLAESYEQYF.

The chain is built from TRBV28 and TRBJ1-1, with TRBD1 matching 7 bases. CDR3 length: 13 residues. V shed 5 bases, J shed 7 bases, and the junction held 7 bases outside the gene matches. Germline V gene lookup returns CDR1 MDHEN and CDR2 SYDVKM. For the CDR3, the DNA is TGTGCCAGCAGTCCGGGACAGAGGAATGAAGCTTTCTTT. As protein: CASSPGQRNEAFF.

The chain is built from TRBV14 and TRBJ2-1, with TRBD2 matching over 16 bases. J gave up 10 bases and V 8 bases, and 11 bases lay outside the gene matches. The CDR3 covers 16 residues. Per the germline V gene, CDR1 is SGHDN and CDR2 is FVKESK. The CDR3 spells CASYLGTSGRDYEQFF. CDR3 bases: TGTGCCAGCTACCTCGGGACTAGCGGGAGGGATTACGAGCAGTTCTTC.

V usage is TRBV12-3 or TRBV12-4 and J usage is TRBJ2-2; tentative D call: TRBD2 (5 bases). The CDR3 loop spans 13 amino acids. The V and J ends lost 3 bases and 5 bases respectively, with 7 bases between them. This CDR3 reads CASSFSGTGELFF. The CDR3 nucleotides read TGTGCCAGCAGTTTCTCGGGAACCGGGGAGCTGTTTTTT.

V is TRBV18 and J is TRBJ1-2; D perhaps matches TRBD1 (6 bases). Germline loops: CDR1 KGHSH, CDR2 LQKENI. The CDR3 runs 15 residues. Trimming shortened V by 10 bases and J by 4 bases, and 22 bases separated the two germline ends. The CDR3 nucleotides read TGTGCCACCGCGCCGGGGGGGGCGCGAGGCTATGGCTACACCTTC. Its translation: CATAPGGARGYGYTF.

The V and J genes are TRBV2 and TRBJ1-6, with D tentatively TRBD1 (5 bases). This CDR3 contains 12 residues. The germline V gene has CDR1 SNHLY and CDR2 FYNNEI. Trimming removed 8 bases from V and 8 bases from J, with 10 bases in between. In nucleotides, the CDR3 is TGTGCCAGCGCCTGGGGCGATTCACCCCTCCACTTT. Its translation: CASAWGDSPLHF.